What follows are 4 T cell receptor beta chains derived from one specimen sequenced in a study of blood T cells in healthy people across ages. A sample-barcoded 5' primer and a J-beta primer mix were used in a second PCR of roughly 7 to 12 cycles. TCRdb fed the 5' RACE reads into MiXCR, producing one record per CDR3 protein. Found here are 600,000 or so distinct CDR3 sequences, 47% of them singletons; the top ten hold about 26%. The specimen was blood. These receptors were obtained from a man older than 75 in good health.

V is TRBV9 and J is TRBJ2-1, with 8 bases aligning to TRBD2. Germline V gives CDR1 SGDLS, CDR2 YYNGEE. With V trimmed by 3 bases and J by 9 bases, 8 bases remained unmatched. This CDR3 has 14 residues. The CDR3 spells CASSATSGPVEQFF. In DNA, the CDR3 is TGTGCCAGCAGCGCAACTAGCGGTCCGGTTGAGCAGTTCTTC.

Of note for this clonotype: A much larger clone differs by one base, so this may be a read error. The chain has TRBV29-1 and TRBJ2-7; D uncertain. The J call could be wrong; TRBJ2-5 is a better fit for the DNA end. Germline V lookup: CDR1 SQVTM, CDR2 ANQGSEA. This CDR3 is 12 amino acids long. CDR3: CSVDKSQVTQYF. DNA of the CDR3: TGCAGCGTTGACAAATCCCAAGTGACCCAGTACTTC.

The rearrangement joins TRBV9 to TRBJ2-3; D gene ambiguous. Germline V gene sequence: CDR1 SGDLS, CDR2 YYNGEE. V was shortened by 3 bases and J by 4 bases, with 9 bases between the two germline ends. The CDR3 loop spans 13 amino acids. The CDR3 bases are TGTGCCAGCAGCGCCTTACTTTCAGATACGCAGTATTTT. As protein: CASSALLSDTQYF.

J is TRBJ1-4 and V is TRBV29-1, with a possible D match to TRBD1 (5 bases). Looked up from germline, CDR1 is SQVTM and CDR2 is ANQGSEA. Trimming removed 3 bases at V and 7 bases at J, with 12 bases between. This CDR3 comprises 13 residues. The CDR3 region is CSVDDGAGEKLFF. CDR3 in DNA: TGCAGCGTTGATGACGGGGCCGGTGAAAAACTGTTTTTT.